One and the same sample provided the 18 T cell receptor beta chains below, sequenced in a study of PD-1 blockade in classical Hodgkin lymphoma. Measured with immunoSEQ multiplex PCR; TCRdb has only the in-frame clones, and not every one. The table includes 13,000 to 15,000 clones, 89% detected once. Time point noted: cycle 4 day 1 (C4D1), after less than 7 weeks of nivolumab. Relapse was seen in all patients after autologous stem cell transplantation, and brentuximab vedotin exposure was variable. Isolation of CD8+ T cells from thawed PBMCs used magnetic negative selection. Sequences were derived from CD8+ T cells from blood, sampled before the fourth cycle of nivolumab. The receptors derive from a human donor with classical Hodgkin lymphoma.

The chain couples TRBV11-2 to TRBJ2-7; perhaps TRBD2 as D (7 bases). Germline assignment: CDR1 SGHAT and CDR2 FQNNGV. This CDR3 contains 14 residues. V was cut by 2 bases and J by 6 bases, with 14 bases left in between. The CDR3 DNA reads TGTGCCAGCAGCTTACCCAGGGGAGGGCTCGAGCAGTACTTC. Protein: CASSLPRGGLEQYF.

This rearrangement joins TRBV14 to TRBJ2-3, with D uncertain. CDR3 size: 15 residues. V was cut by 0 bases and J by 2 bases, with 9 bases left in between. Looked up from germline, CDR1 is SGHDN and CDR2 is FVKESK. CDR3 region: CASSQDRVSTDTQYF. CDR3 nucleotides: TGTGCCAGCAGCCAAGATCGGGTCTCCACAGATACGCAGTATTTT.

The CDR3 protein is CASSLGDTRSYGYTF. The CDR3 DNA follows: TGTGCCAGCAGTTTGGGCGATACTAGGTCGTATGGCTACACCTTC. The gene calls are TRBV28 and TRBJ1-2; D gene unclear. This CDR3 spans 15 amino acids. Germline V gene data show CDR1 as MDHEN and CDR2 as SYDVKM. Trimming cost V 3 bases and J 5 bases, with 16 bases left between them.

This rearrangement joins TRBV19 to TRBJ2-2; maybe TRBD2 (6 bases). The germline V gene has CDR1 LNHDA and CDR2 SQIVND (reference sequence). V lost 7 bases and J 5 bases, leaving 14 bases between the germline ends. The CDR3 consists of 14 residues. The CDR3 DNA sequence: TGTGCCAGTACGAGGGGAGGAGTGACCGGGGAGCTGTTTTTT. Protein product: CASTRGGVTGELFF.

This chain uses TRBV9 with TRBJ2-2, with D hard to call. V was trimmed by 1 base and J by 4 bases, leaving 5 bases between them. The CDR3 length is 13 residues. Germline loops: CDR1 SGDLS, CDR2 YYNGEE. CDR3 nucleotide sequence: TGTGCCAGCAGCGTATTTGTCACCGGGGAGCTGTTTTTT. Translating gives CASSVFVTGELFF.

This clone was detected only a few times. The V and J genes are TRBV13 and TRBJ1-1; maybe TRBD1 (6 bases). Germline lookup yields CDR1 PRHDT and CDR2 FYEKMQ (reference sequence). Trimming left V 4 bases short and J 4 bases short, with 10 bases between. This CDR3 spans 13 amino acids. In DNA form, the CDR3 reads TGTGCCAGCAGCTCTGGCAGGGGCACTGAAGCTTTCTTT. This encodes CASSSGRGTEAFF.

J is TRBJ2-1 and V is TRBV29-1, with 12 bases aligning to TRBD2. V was pared by 7 bases and J by 2 bases, with 6 bases of the junction left unmatched. The CDR3 has 15 residues. CDR1 and CDR2 (germline): SQVTM, ANQGSEA. CDR3 in amino acids: CSAGLAGSPYNEQFF. In DNA, the CDR3 is TGCAGCGCCGGACTAGCGGGGTCACCCTACAATGAGCAGTTCTTC.

V and J are TRBV6-6 and TRBJ1-3; D remains ambiguous. Germline V gene sequence: CDR1 MNHNY, CDR2 SVGAGI (reference sequence). The ends were cut back, 0 bases at V and 3 bases at J, with 3 bases in the middle. The CDR3 has 13 residues. The CDR3 nucleotides read TGTGCCAGCAGTTACTCACGTGGAAACACCATATATTTT. Its translation is CASSYSRGNTIYF.

The J gene is TRBJ1-4, the V gene TRBV7-9, with 7 bases matching TRBD1. The ends lost 1 base at V and 0 bases at J; junction bases unmatched: 2. Germline V CDR1 and CDR2: SEHNR, FQNEAQ (reference sequence). This CDR3 comprises 16 residues. In DNA, the CDR3 is TGTGCCAGCAGCTTAGGTCAGGGGGCAACTAATGAAAAACTGTTTTTT. It translates to CASSLGQGATNEKLFF.

The chain has TRBV5-1 and TRBJ2-7; TRBD2 aligns across 12 bases. Germline CDR1 and CDR2: SGHRS and YFSETQ. The CDR3 loop spans 20 amino acids. The V and J ends lost 3 bases and 0 bases, in that order; junction bases with no gene match: 16. For the CDR3, the DNA is TGCGCCAGCAGCTCGGAACCCCCGGGACTAGCGGGCCTACCCTCCTACGAGCAGTACTTC. Translated: CASSSEPPGLAGLPSYEQYF.

The chain employs TRBV9 and TRBJ2-7; 7 nucleotides match TRBD1. The ends lost 0 bases at V and 5 bases at J; junction bases unmatched: 5. This CDR3 is 14 amino acids long. The germline CDR1 and CDR2 sequences are SGDLS and YYNGEE. CDR3 in DNA: TGTGCCAGCAGCGTAGAGGTACAGGGGAACGAGCAGTACTTC. It encodes CASSVEVQGNEQYF.

This chain links TRBV4-1 with TRBJ2-7; D remains ambiguous. Germline CDR1 is MGHRA and CDR2 is YSYEKL. The CDR3 loop spans 14 amino acids. V was clipped by 1 base and J by 0 bases, with 7 bases between them. Here the CDR3 reads CASSQVQSSYEQYF. For the CDR3, the DNA is TGCGCCAGCAGCCAAGTCCAGTCCTCCTACGAGCAGTACTTC.

The rearrangement uses TRBV7-6 and TRBJ1-5, with a possible D match to TRBD1 (6 bases). Per the germline V gene, CDR1 is SGHVS and CDR2 is FNYEAQ. This CDR3 is 13 amino acids long. Trimming shortened V by 5 bases and J by 4 bases, and 9 bases separated the two germline ends. CDR3 bases: TGTGCCAGCAGCACCGGACAGAATCAGCCCCAGCATTTT. This encodes CASSTGQNQPQHF.

V and J are TRBV5-6 and TRBJ1-1; D uncertain. Trimming removed 4 bases at V and 4 bases at J, with 11 bases between. CDR3 length equals 13 residues. Germline CDR1 is SGHDT and CDR2 is YYEEEE. CDR3 protein: CASSPISSTEAFF. CDR3 DNA: TGTGCCAGCAGCCCGATTTCTAGCACTGAAGCTTTCTTT.

The rearrangement joins TRBV6-5 to TRBJ2-4, with D perhaps matching TRBD1 or TRBD2 (6 bases each). The CDR3 is made up of 14 amino acids. Germline CDR1 is MNHEY and CDR2 is SVGAGI. Trimming removed 5 bases at V and 9 bases at J, with 17 bases between. The CDR3 is CASSQQGAGGIQYF. The CDR3, as DNA: TGTGCCAGCAGTCAACAGGGCGCCGGGGGCATTCAGTACTTC.

The chain links TRBV7-6 to TRBJ2-7; no clear D gene. The CDR3 sequence is 14 residues long. Trimming stripped 1 base from V and 0 bases from J, with 7 bases between. Germline V gene data show CDR1 as SGHVS and CDR2 as FNYEAQ. This CDR3 reads CASSLDWSSYEQYF. The CDR3 DNA sequence: TGTGCCAGCAGCTTAGACTGGAGCTCCTACGAGCAGTACTTC.

The rearrangement links TRBV28 to TRBJ2-7; the D call may be TRBD1 or TRBD2 (5 bases each). V was clipped by 6 bases and J by 3 bases, with 12 bases between them. The CDR3 consists of 13 residues. The germline V gene encodes CDR1 MDHEN and CDR2 SYDVKM. In DNA form, the CDR3 reads TGTGCCAGCAGCCGCCGAGGGGACTACGAGCAGTACTTC. Encoded protein: CASSRRGDYEQYF.

V and J are TRBV11-2 and TRBJ2-3; tentative D call: TRBD1 (5 bases). CDR3 size: 16 residues. The V end was cut by 4 bases, the J end by 2 bases, with 16 bases between. The V gene's germline CDR1 is SGHAT and CDR2 FQNNGV. The chain's CDR3 is CASSSQGGSLTDTQYF. CDR3 DNA sequence: TGTGCCAGCAGCTCCCAGGGTGGATCCCTCACAGATACGCAGTATTTT.